Included here is one T cell receptor beta chain sequence, with context. The source of the sample is a study of shared clonotypes between healthy human individuals. TCRdb's copy holds only in-frame clones and misses some; the assay was immunoSEQ multiplex PCR. Of some 1.5 million clones in the sample, roughly 96% were seen once. The length of the CDR3 is 16 residues. The ends were cut back, 0 bases at V and 1 base at J, with 12 bases in the middle. The germline V gene encodes CDR1 SGDLS and CDR2 YYNGEE. The rearrangement joins TRBV9 to TRBJ2-3; maybe TRBD2 (5 bases). This clonotype was sampled from a man aged 30 to 39 in good health. The material sequenced was naive CD4+ T cells sorted from blood. This sample's subset: CD45RA+ positively selected. The CDR3 coding sequence is TGTGCCAGCAGCGTAGTTCCCTGGCGGGGCACAGATACGCAGTATTTT. It translates to CASSVVPWRGTDTQYF.